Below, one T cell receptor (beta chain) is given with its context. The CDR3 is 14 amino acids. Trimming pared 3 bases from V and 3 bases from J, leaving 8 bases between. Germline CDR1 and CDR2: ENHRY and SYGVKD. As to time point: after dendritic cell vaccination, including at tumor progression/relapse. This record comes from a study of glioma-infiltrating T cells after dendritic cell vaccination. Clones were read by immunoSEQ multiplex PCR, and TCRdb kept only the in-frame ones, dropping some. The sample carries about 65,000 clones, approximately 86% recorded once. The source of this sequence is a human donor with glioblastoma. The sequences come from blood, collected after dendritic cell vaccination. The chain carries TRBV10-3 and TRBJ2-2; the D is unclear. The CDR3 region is CAISDFPDTGELFF. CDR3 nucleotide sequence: TGTGCCATCAGTGACTTTCCGGACACCGGGGAGCTGTTTTTT.